The text below deals with one T cell receptor (beta chain). In the original processing: Amplification with reference gene primers provided the estimates of nucleated cell counts. Here immunoSEQ multiplex PCR was the method, and the copy in TCRdb shows in-frame clones only, minus some. Clone size and the V and J calls come from that table; the DNA yielded D and trimming. The table shows around 370,000 clones, with approximately 90% occurring only once. The data originate from a study of blood T cell repertoires in COVID-19. The participants were between roughly 18 and 89 years old and came from some 23 US areas. Participants reported their clinical history, and cohort assignment relied on those reports. The sequence was obtained from a woman under 30 who had recovered from COVID-19. The specimen was PBMCs or T cells enriched from blood (not recorded which).

The CDR3 is CADIRDRGTEAFF. The CDR3 region has the DNA TGCGCCGACATCCGGGACAGGGGCACTGAAGCTTTCTTT. The V call is TRBV10-2, the J call TRBJ1-1; TRBD1 matches at 10 bases. Germline values: CDR1 WSHSY, CDR2 SAAADI. The CDR3 covers 13 residues. V gave up 11 bases and J gave up 4 bases; unmatched junction bases: 7.